These 14 T cell receptor beta chains originate from one sample sequenced in a study of T cells after yellow fever vaccination. TCRdb reprocessed the 5' RACE reads with MiXCR, giving one entry per CDR3 protein. The sample holds roughly 500,000 distinct CDR3 sequences, roughly a fifth seen once. Sequencing was performed on PBMCs, taken 15 days after the yellow fever booster vaccination. All receptors come from a man aged 25 to 40 who received the YFV17D yellow fever vaccine.

Concerning this clonotype: The junction departs from germline at one end; a sequencing error may be responsible. V gene TRBV20-1 combines with J gene TRBJ2-1; either TRBD1 or TRBD2 may fit D (6 bases each). CDR1 is DFQATT and CDR2 is SNEGSKA in the germline V gene (reference sequence). CDR3 length: 16 residues. In DNA form, the CDR3 reads TGCTGTGCTAGAGAGAGGGGGGCGGGACCCTACAATGAGCAGTTCTTC. Translated, it gives CCARERGAGPYNEQFF.

The chain couples TRBV7-8 to TRBJ1-4, with D unclear. Germline V gene lookup returns CDR1 SGHVS and CDR2 FQNEAQ. The CDR3 sequence is 16 residues long. V lost 4 bases to trimming and J lost 4 bases, with 16 bases between them. The CDR3: CASSYLRVSVNEKLFF. CDR3 DNA sequence: TGTGCCAGCAGCTACCTAAGGGTTTCCGTTAATGAAAAACTGTTTTTT.

This clonotype has only a few counts. The chain couples TRBV7-9 to TRBJ2-4; possibly TRBD1 for D (6 bases). This CDR3 is built from 14 residues. Trimming pared 5 bases from V and 6 bases from J, leaving 14 bases between. The germline V gene encodes CDR1 SEHNR and CDR2 FQNEAQ (reference sequence). The CDR3 DNA reads as TGTGCCAGCAGCCACAGGGACGAAGGAAACATTCAGTACTTC. This encodes CASSHRDEGNIQYF.

This clonotype was observed many times. This chain links TRBV12-3 or TRBV12-4 with TRBJ1-6; D not certain. The CDR3 runs to 13 residues. Trimming shortened V by 1 base and J by 7 bases, and 5 bases separated the two germline ends. The CDR3 sequence is CASSLVQNSPLHF. CDR3 in DNA: TGTGCCAGCAGTTTAGTTCAGAATTCACCCCTCCACTTT.

A few counts support this clonotype. The rearrangement uses TRBV18 and TRBJ2-7; a weak D match, TRBD2 (5 bases). Germline V lookup: CDR1 KGHSH, CDR2 LQKENI. The CDR3 runs 14 residues. Trimming cost V 3 bases and J 2 bases, with 11 bases left between them. The CDR3, as DNA: TGTGCCAGCTCACCTTTACAGCGGACCTACGAGCAGTACTTC. Its translation: CASSPLQRTYEQYF.

This chain uses TRBV9 with TRBJ2-1; D is tentatively TRBD1 or TRBD2 (6 bases each). From germline, CDR1 is SGDLS and CDR2 YYNGEE. This CDR3 region has 18 residues. The V gene lost 0 bases and the J gene lost 0 bases, with 16 bases spanning the gap. CDR3 loop: CASSVVGLGGNSYNEQFF. CDR3 coding DNA: TGTGCCAGCAGCGTAGTCGGGTTAGGGGGGAACTCCTACAATGAGCAGTTCTTC.

V and J are TRBV28 and TRBJ1-2, with TRBD1 as a possible D gene (6 bases). V was pared by 6 bases and J by 1 base, with 12 bases between. Looked up from germline, CDR1 is MDHEN and CDR2 is SYDVKM. The CDR3 is made up of 14 amino acids. The CDR3 coding sequence is TGTGCCAGCAGCACTAACAGGGTTAACTATGGCTACACCTTC. It is translated as CASSTNRVNYGYTF.

The rearrangement uses TRBV7-2 and TRBJ2-5; D uncertain. Deletions cut 6 bases from V and 5 bases from J, with 16 bases between. CDR1 and CDR2 from the germline V gene are SGHTA and FQGNSA. The CDR3 length is 14 residues. The CDR3 here is CASRIATLGETQYF. As DNA, the CDR3 is TGTGCCAGCAGAATAGCAACCCTGGGGGAGACCCAGTACTTC.

The chain combines TRBV7-9 with TRBJ1-6; 8 nucleotides agree with TRBD1. Germline values: CDR1 SEHNR, CDR2 FQNEAQ (reference sequence). The CDR3 runs 13 residues. The trim removed 8 bases at V and 10 bases at J, leaving 7 bases unmatched. The CDR3 coding sequence is TGTGCCAGCGGCGGACAGGGTCAGTCACCCCTCCACTTT. Translating it yields CASGGQGQSPLHF.

CDR3 in DNA: TGTGCCACCAGCAGAGATTTTTCGGTTAAGGCCCCTAGCACAGATACGCAGTATTTT. Protein sequence: CATSRDFSVKAPSTDTQYF. This chain links TRBV15 with TRBJ2-3; D is ambiguous. CDR1 is LNHNV, CDR2 YYDKDF, per germline (reference sequence). V gave up 0 bases and J gave up 0 bases, with 19 bases separating them. The CDR3 contains 19 residues.

This clonotype was found a few times. The gene calls are TRBV9 and TRBJ2-1; D possibly corresponds to TRBD1 (5 bases). Trimming shortened V by 0 bases and J by 4 bases, and 17 bases separated the two germline ends. This CDR3 has 17 residues. Germline CDR1 reads SGDLS; CDR2 reads YYNGEE. The CDR3 nucleotides are TGTGCCAGCAGCGTAGGTCAGGGCCGTGGGGTTTACAATGAGCAGTTCTTC. Its translation: CASSVGQGRGVYNEQFF.

This clonotype appeared many times. V is TRBV7-9 and J is TRBJ2-3, with D possibly matching TRBD1 (5 bases). The ends were cut back, 5 bases at V and 2 bases at J, with 11 bases in the middle. The CDR3 has 14 residues. Germline loops: CDR1 SEHNR, CDR2 FQNEAQ (reference sequence). Here the CDR3 reads CASSTQGITDTQYF. The CDR3 nucleotides read TGTGCCAGCAGCACCCAGGGTATCACAGATACGCAGTATTTT.

The CDR3 DNA sequence: TGCAGTGCTAGAACAGTAAACACCGGGGAGCTGTTTTTT. Translating gives CSARTVNTGELFF. V is TRBV20-1 and J is TRBJ2-2; no clear D. This CDR3 contains 13 residues. The germline V gene has CDR1 DFQATT and CDR2 SNEGSKA (reference sequence). V was shortened by 2 bases and J by 2 bases, with 6 bases between the two germline ends.

This clonotype was detected a few times. The chain has TRBV15 and TRBJ2-2; D remains ambiguous. Looked up from germline, CDR1 is LNHNV and CDR2 is YYDKDF (reference sequence). Deletions cut 5 bases from V and 6 bases from J, with 7 bases between. The CDR3 is made up of 12 amino acids. The CDR3 DNA reads TGTGCCACCAGCCCCCGATCCGGGGAGCTGTTTTTT. This translates into CATSPRSGELFF.